These 31 T cell receptor beta chains were all obtained from the same sample, sequenced in a study of tumor-infiltrating lymphocytes in primary liver carcinoma. A constant-region primer primed TCR beta cDNA synthesis from roughly 520 ng of total RNA. Three-round nested multiplex PCR performed with slightly modified ARM-PCR produced the TCR beta libraries. With TRBV1-TRBV30 forward primers and a C-beta reverse primer, the first two PCR rounds were run for 9 to 10 cycles each. TCRdb independently ran MiXCR on the multiplex PCR reads; one entry per CDR3 protein. The sample contains approximately 330,000 distinct CDR3 sequences, about 65% of which appear only once. Researchers drew blood RNA from unsorted whole blood and extracted germline DNA as well. The sequenced sample consisted of peripheral blood. These receptor sequences come from a man aged 35 to 55 with primary liver carcinoma and hepatitis B virus infection.

The chain combines TRBV12-3 or TRBV12-4 with TRBJ2-7; a possible D gene is TRBD2 (6 bases). The CDR3 has 14 amino acids. Trimming shortened V by 2 bases and J by 0 bases, and 8 bases separated the two germline ends. CDR3 nucleotides: TGTGCCAGCAGTTTAATAGCGGACTCCTACGAGCAGTACTTC. Amino acids: CASSLIADSYEQYF.

At least ten counts were recorded for this clonotype. The V and J genes are TRBV6-5 and TRBJ2-5; 12 positions match TRBD2. Germline trimming cut 4 bases from V and 4 bases from J; bases unmatched to any gene: 7. This CDR3 is 16 amino acids long. CDR1 is MNHEY, CDR2 SVGAGI, per germline. The DNA for the CDR3 is TGTGCCAGCAGTTCCACACTGGGACTAGCGGGAGAGACCCAGTACTTC. It is translated as CASSSTLGLAGETQYF.

This chain connects TRBV6-5 to TRBJ1-2, with D tentatively TRBD1 (6 bases). Per the germline V gene, CDR1 is MNHEY and CDR2 is SVGAGI. V lost 8 bases and J lost 8, with 21 bases in between. The CDR3 sequence is 14 residues long. The CDR3 region has the DNA TGTGCCAGCTGCGAGCAAAGGACAGTATGGGGCTACACCTTC. Translating it yields CASCEQRTVWGYTF.

Of note for this clonotype: A read error may be the cause here, since a much bigger clone is one base away. The chain uses TRBV4-1 and TRBJ2-7; 9 bases align to TRBD2. Germline CDR1 MGHRA, CDR2 YSYEKL. This CDR3 region has 16 residues. CDR3 region: CASTQASGKQPYEQYF. The DNA for the CDR3 is TGCGCCAGCACCCAAGCTAGCGGGAAGCAGCCCTACGAGCAGTACTTC.

As concerns this clonotype: Mismatch with germline at one junction end may stem from a read error. The chain carries TRBV11-2 and TRBJ1-4; no clear D gene. Germline V lookup: CDR1 SGHAT, CDR2 FQNNGV. The CDR3 extends over 14 amino acids. CDR3 sequence: CASSLDVRGGKVFF. CDR3 sequence (DNA): TGTGCCAGCAGCTTAGATGTCCGTGGTGGAAAAGTGTTTTTT.

With respect to this clonotype: One end of the junction fails to match germline, which may point to a read error. The chain employs TRBV11-3 and TRBJ2-3; D perhaps matches TRBD1 (5 bases). CDR1 is SGHNT and CDR2 is YENEEA in the germline V gene. This CDR3 is 13 amino acids long. CDR3 sequence: CACSLPGADTQYF. CDR3 sequence (DNA): TGTGCCTGCAGCCTTCCTGGGGCGGATACGCAGTATTTT.

The chain carries TRBV12-3 or TRBV12-4 and TRBJ2-7; D not certain. This CDR3 region has 12 residues. Trimming took 6 bases from V and 4 from J, leaving 10 bases between them. The CDR3 protein is CASSSMSYEQYF. CDR3 nucleotide sequence: TGTGCCAGCAGCTCCATGAGTTACGAGCAGTACTTC.

Note on this clonotype: A read error is possible here, since a much larger clone lies one base away. V usage is TRBV6-5 and J usage is TRBJ2-3, with TRBD2 identical over 8 bases. CDR3 size: 17 residues. Germline V gene data show CDR1 as MNHEY and CDR2 as SVGAGI. The ends lost 3 bases at V and 2 bases at J; junction bases unmatched: 10. The CDR3 here is CASSYRVGRGATDTQYF. The CDR3 DNA reads as TGTGCCAGCAGTTATAGGGTCGGGCGGGGGGCCACAGATACGCAGTATTTT.

Worth noting for this clonotype: The germline gene is not matched at one end of the junction; a read error may be the cause. The chain carries TRBV11-2 and TRBJ2-1; D remains unclear. Germline-derived CDR1 and CDR2 are SGHAT and FQNNGV. CDR3 length equals 17 residues. The CDR3 DNA sequence: TGCGCCAGCAGCTTAGCTCGGCGGACCAGCTCCTACAATGAGCAGCTCTTC. Translated, it gives CASSLARRTSSYNEQLF.

This sequence joins TRBV24-1 and TRBJ2-1; 11 positions match TRBD1. Losses at the gene ends were 4 bases for V and 7 bases for J; bases not matched to a gene: 2. Germline V lookup: CDR1 KGHDR, CDR2 SFDVKD. This CDR3 has 14 residues. Here the CDR3 reads CATSEDRGLNEQFF. The CDR3 nucleotides are TGTGCCACCAGTGAGGACAGGGGGCTAAATGAGCAGTTCTTC.

This clonotype was recorded many times. The chain joins TRBV12-3 or TRBV12-4 to TRBJ2-3; D uncertain. V lost 7 bases to trimming and J lost 4 bases, with 18 bases between them. The CDR3 is 15 residues long. The CDR3 nucleotides are TGTGCCAGCACGCACGGCCGCTGGGTCCCAGATACGCAGTATTTT. Translation: CASTHGRWVPDTQYF.

The rearrangement links TRBV4-1 to TRBJ1-1; 7 bases align to TRBD1. After removal of 1 base from V and 11 bases from J, the junction contained 16 bases not matched to a gene. This CDR3 is built from 16 residues. Germline values: CDR1 MGHRA, CDR2 YSYEKL. CDR3 region: CASSQGVLTEGAQAFF. DNA for the CDR3: TGCGCCAGCAGCCAAGGGGTCCTGACAGAGGGGGCCCAGGCTTTCTTT.

On this clonotype: At one end, the junction sequence differs from germline, possibly due to a read error. The rearrangement uses TRBV11-1 and TRBJ2-6; weak D call: TRBD1 (5 bases). The CDR3 length is 15 residues. The germline V gene has CDR1 SGHAT and CDR2 FQDESV (reference sequence). CDR3: CASSLARVGANVLTF. DNA of the CDR3: TGTGCCAGCAGCTTAGCCAGAGTTGGGGCCAACGTCTTGACTTTC.

Regarding this clonotype: A much larger clone lies a single base off, so this may be a read error. Since the CDR3 does not end with the conserved phenylalanine or tryptophan, this likely comes from a read error. The rearrangement links TRBV29-1 to TRBJ2-7, with D unclear. This CDR3 comprises 14 residues. The V gene lost 6 bases and the J gene lost 2 bases, with 17 bases spanning the gap. The germline V gene encodes CDR1 SQVTM and CDR2 ANQGSEA. The CDR3 is CSVEDGAKTYEQYS. DNA of the CDR3: TGCAGCGTCGAGGACGGCGCCAAGACCTACGAGCAGTACTCC.

As regards this clonotype: A single base separates this from a much larger clone, so it may be a read error. The CDR3, as DNA: TGTGCCAGTAAAAGGGGGAACACTGAAGTTTTCTTT. This codes for CASKRGNTEVFF. The gene calls are TRBV10-3 and TRBJ1-1, with D possibly matching TRBD1 (6 bases). The CDR3 totals 12 residues. Germline CDR1 reads ENHRY; CDR2 reads SYGVKD.

With regard to this clonotype: Germline and junction disagree at one end, which may indicate a read error. The V and J genes are TRBV11-2 and TRBJ2-1; D is uncertain. CDR1 is SGHAT and CDR2 is FQNNGV in the germline V gene. The CDR3 runs to 12 residues. The CDR3 DNA sequence: TGTGCCAGCAACTCTGGGTACAATGGGCAGTTCTTC. This sequence encodes CASNSGYNGQFF.

This clonotype was detected only once. A much larger clone sits a single nucleotide away, making a read error possible. This likely comes from a read error, as the CDR3 has no conserved phenylalanine or tryptophan at its end. It is unclear where the CDR3 begins or ends on the DNA, so no DNA is shown, and the CDR3 is as TCRdb lists it. The chain joins TRBV11-2 to TRBJ2-1; the D call in the table, TRBD2, was not verified against the DNA. Termini included, the CDR3 measures 11 amino acids. CDR1 is SGHAT, CDR2 FQNNGV, per germline. CDR3 protein: CASSAGGGGFY.

To note about this clonotype: Compared with germline, one end of the junction differs, possibly owing to a read error. V and J are TRBV4-2 and TRBJ2-5; 7 bases agree with TRBD2. CDR1 is LGHNA and CDR2 is YNFKEQ in the germline V gene. The CDR3 runs 16 residues. The CDR3 region is CASSQDPPGGEDTQSF. The CDR3 nucleotides read TGTGCCAGCAGCCAAGATCCCCCGGGGGGAGAAGACACCCAGTCCTTC.

The table lists this clonotype with a few counts. This chain connects TRBV6-1 to TRBJ2-7, with 7 bases matching TRBD2. With V trimmed by 5 bases and J by 3 bases, 7 bases remained unmatched. Per the germline V gene, CDR1 is MNHNS and CDR2 is SASEGT. The CDR3 consists of 14 residues. CDR3 in DNA: TGTGCCAGCAGTAAGGGACTAACGAACTACGAGCAGTACTTC. Its protein is CASSKGLTNYEQYF.

The genes are TRBV6-6 and TRBJ2-3, with a possible D match to TRBD2 (6 bases). The CDR3 is made up of 17 amino acids. The germline V gene has CDR1 MNHNY and CDR2 SVGAGI (reference sequence). The V gene lost 10 bases and the J gene lost 4 bases, with 27 bases spanning the gap. CDR3 sequence reads: CANSYLRLTGDSDTQYF. In nucleotides, the CDR3 is TGTGCCAACAGCTACCTCCGACTAACGGGAGATTCAGATACGCAGTATTTT.

The V gene is TRBV29-1, the J gene TRBJ1-2; the match to TRBD1 covers 9 bases. The germline gives CDR1 SQVTM, CDR2 ANQGSEA. The CDR3 covers 12 residues. The V and J ends lost 6 bases and 8 bases, in that order; junction bases with no gene match: 7. In nucleotides, the CDR3 is TGCAGCGTGCGACAGGGGGATCGAGGCTACACCTTC. Protein sequence: CSVRQGDRGYTF.

This chain uses TRBV5-4 with TRBJ2-3; D may be TRBD2 (6 bases). Germline assignment: CDR1 SGHNT and CDR2 YYREEE (reference sequence). Trimming cost V 10 bases and J 1 base, with 19 bases left between them. There are 15 residues in the CDR3. CDR3 bases: TGTGCCGGGGGGACCGCGCTGGGGGGCACAGATACGCAGTATTTT. This codes for CAGGTALGGTDTQYF.

The V gene is TRBV29-1, the J gene TRBJ2-4, with unresolved D. Trimming cost V 5 bases and J 0 bases, with 8 bases left between them. The CDR3 is 13 residues long. Germline CDR1 is SQVTM and CDR2 is ANQGSEA. In nucleotides, the CDR3 is TGCAGCGTTACGTCAGTAGCCAAAAACATTCAGTACTTC. It codes for CSVTSVAKNIQYF.

Turning to this clonotype: A clone one base away is much larger, so this may be a read error. The rearrangement uses TRBV6-5 and TRBJ1-1, with a weak D call TRBD1 (5 bases). Germline loops: CDR1 MNHEY, CDR2 SVGAGI. CDR3 length equals 17 residues. CDR3 sequence: CASSYSFRQIMNTGAFF. The CDR3, as DNA: TGTGCCAGCAGTTACTCCTTCCGACAGATTATGAACACTGGAGCTTTCTTT.

This clonotype occurred many times. The chain recombines TRBV6-1 with TRBJ2-7, with TRBD1 matching 9 bases. Trimming at V came to 6 bases and at J to 4 bases, leaving 7 bases not matched to a gene. The germline CDR1 and CDR2 sequences are MNHNS and SASEGT. CDR3 size: 14 residues. In DNA form, the CDR3 reads TGTGCCAGCAGCCGGGACAGGGTTAAATACGAGCAGTACTTC. Translated: CASSRDRVKYEQYF.

The rearrangement uses TRBV11-2 and TRBJ2-7; tentatively, D is TRBD1 (6 bases). CDR1 and CDR2 from the germline V gene are SGHAT and FQNNGV. The CDR3 consists of 13 residues. V lost 4 bases, J lost 3 bases, and 10 bases lay in between. This chain's CDR3 is CASSSTGNYEQYF. The CDR3 DNA follows: TGTGCCAGCAGCTCGACAGGAAACTACGAGCAGTACTTC.

This clonotype was detected a few times. At one boundary the junction diverges from the germline segment, which might be a read error. The V gene is TRBV11-2, the J gene TRBJ2-1; 7 bases match TRBD2. Germline loops: CDR1 SGHAT, CDR2 FQNNGV. CDR3 size: 16 residues. The CDR3 bases are TGCGCCAGCAGCTTAGTCGGGGACGGGAGGTTAGGCGAGCAGTTCTTC. Amino acids: CASSLVGDGRLGEQFF.

Of note for this clonotype: A read error may explain this, as a much larger clone is one base away. Since no conserved phenylalanine or tryptophan closes the CDR3, a read error is the likely cause. This chain joins TRBV12-3 or TRBV12-4 and TRBJ1-6; D remains unclear. CDR3 length equals 14 residues. The V gene lost 6 bases and the J gene lost 9 bases, with 15 bases spanning the gap. CDR3 residues: CASSPPGDGSPLHL. CDR3 nucleotides: TGTGCCAGCAGCCCCCCCGGGGATGGTTCACCCCTCCACCTT.

About this clonotype itself: The junction and the germline gene differ at one end; a read error may be behind it. The chain uses TRBV29-1 and TRBJ2-2, with 8 bases identical to TRBD2. Per germline, CDR1 SQVTM and CDR2 ANQGSEA. This CDR3 has 13 residues. CDR3 bases: TGCAGCGAGCGGGAGATTGGCACCGTGGAGCTGTTTTTT. Residues: CSEREIGTVELFF.

As regards this clonotype: At one of its ends the junction is not consistent with the germline gene, which may arise from a read error. The gene calls are TRBV11-2 and TRBJ2-2, with 7 bases lining up with TRBD2. The CDR3 has 14 amino acids. The V gene's germline CDR1 is SGHAT and CDR2 FQNNGV. The CDR3 protein is CTSSYAGVAGELFF. CDR3 nucleotide sequence: TGTACCAGCAGCTATGCGGGAGTTGCTGGGGAGCTGTTTTTT.

Concerning this clonotype: A much more abundant neighbour one base away suggests this may be a read error. The gene calls are TRBV5-1 and TRBJ2-1; D is possibly TRBD2 (5 bases). The germline V and J ends were trimmed by 0 bases and 0 bases, with 16 bases remaining between them. The CDR3 consists of 18 residues. Germline CDR1 reads SGHRS; CDR2 reads YFSETQ. The CDR3 here is CASSLAAGSCRSYNEQFF. The CDR3 DNA follows: TGCGCCAGCAGCTTGGCCGCTGGGAGCTGCCGCTCCTACAATGAGCAGTTCTTC. The full variable domain, rest sourced from reference TRBV5-1 and TRBJ2-1, is KAGVTQTPRYLIKTRGQQVTLSCSPISGHRSVSWYQQTPGQGLQFLFEYFSETQRNKGNFPGRFSGRQFSNSRSEMNVSTLELGDSALYLCASSLAAGSCRSYNEQFFGPGTRLTVL.